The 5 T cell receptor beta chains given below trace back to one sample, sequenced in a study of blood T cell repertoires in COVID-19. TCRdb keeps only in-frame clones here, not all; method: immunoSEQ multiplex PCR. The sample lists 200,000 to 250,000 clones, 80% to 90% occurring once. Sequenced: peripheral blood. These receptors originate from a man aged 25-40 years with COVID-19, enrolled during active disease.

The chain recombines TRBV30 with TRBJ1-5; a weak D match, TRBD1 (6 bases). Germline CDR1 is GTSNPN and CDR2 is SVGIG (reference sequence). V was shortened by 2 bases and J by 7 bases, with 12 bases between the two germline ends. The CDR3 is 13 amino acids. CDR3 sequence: CAWSLAGEQPQHF. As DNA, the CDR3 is TGTGCCTGGAGTTTGGCAGGGGAACAGCCCCAGCATTTT.

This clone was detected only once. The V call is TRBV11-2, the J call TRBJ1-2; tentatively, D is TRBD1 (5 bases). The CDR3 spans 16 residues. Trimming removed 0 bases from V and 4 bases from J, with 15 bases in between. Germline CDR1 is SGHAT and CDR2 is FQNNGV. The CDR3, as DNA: TGTGCCAGCAGCTTAGATGCGTCCAGGGCCGGCTATGGCTACACCTTC. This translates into CASSLDASRAGYGYTF.

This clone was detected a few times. CDR3 DNA sequence: TGTGCCAGCAGCTTGTGGAGTACCTACAATGAGCAGTTCTTC. It specifies CASSLWSTYNEQFF. The rearrangement links TRBV5-5 to TRBJ2-1; D remains unclear. Trimming took 1 base from V and 2 from J, leaving 7 bases between them. The length of the CDR3 is 14 residues. Germline V lookup: CDR1 SGHKS, CDR2 YYEKEE (reference sequence).

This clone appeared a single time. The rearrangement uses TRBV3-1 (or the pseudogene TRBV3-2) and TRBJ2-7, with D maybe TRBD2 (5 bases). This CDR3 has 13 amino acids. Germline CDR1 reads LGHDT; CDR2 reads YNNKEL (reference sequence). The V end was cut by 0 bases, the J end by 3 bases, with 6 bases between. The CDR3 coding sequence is TGTGCCAGCAGCCAAGAAGGGAGCTACGAGCAGTACTTC. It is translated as CASSQEGSYEQYF.

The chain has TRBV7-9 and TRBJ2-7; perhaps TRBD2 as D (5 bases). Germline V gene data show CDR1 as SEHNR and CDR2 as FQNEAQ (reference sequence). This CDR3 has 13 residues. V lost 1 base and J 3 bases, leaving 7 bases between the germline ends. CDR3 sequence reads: CASSLGRNYEQYF. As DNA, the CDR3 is TGTGCCAGCAGCTTAGGGAGGAACTACGAGCAGTACTTC.